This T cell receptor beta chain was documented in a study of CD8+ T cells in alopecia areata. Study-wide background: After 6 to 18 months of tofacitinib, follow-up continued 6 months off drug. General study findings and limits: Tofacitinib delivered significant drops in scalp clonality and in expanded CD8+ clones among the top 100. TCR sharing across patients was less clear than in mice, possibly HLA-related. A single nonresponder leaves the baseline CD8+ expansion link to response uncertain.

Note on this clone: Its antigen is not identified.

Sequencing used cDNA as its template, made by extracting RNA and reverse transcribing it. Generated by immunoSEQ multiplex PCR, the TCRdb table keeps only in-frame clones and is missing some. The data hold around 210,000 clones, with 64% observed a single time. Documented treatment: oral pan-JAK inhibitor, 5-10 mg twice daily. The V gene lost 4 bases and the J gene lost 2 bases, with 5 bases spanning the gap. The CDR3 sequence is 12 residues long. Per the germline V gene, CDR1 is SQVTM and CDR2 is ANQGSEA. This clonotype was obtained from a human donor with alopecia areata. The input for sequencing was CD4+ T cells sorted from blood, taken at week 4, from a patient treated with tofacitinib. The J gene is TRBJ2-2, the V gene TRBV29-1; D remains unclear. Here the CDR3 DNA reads TGCAGCGTTGCTGGTAACACCGGGGAGCTGTTTTTT. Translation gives CSVAGNTGELFF.